Sequencing of this TCR beta chain was carried out in a study of blood T cell repertoires in COVID-19. As processed by the authors: Scientists estimated how many nucleated cells there were by amplifying reference gene primers. The method was immunoSEQ multiplex PCR; TCRdb's version includes in-frame clones alone and lacks a portion of them. V, J and clone size reflect that table, while D and trimming were determined from the DNA. The sample records hundreds of thousands of clones, around 90% being singletons. Enrolled through a virtual design, the participants were between 18 and 89 years of age and came from 24 US areas. Participant reports of clinical history set cohort assignment. The CDR3 is made up of 15 amino acids. The germline V gene encodes CDR1 SGHNT and CDR2 YENEEA. The V and J ends lost 5 bases and 6 bases respectively, with 17 bases between them. A single count supports this clone.

This TCR was recovered from a woman younger than 35 with acute COVID-19. J is TRBJ2-1 and V is TRBV11-3; D unresolved. Sequencing used PBMCs or T cells enriched from blood (not recorded which). The CDR3 region has the DNA TGTGCCAGCAGCCACGGTTTGCTTCCCCTCAATGAGCAGTTCTTC. This translates into CASSHGLLPLNEQFF.